Each of the 13 T cell receptor beta chains below was sequenced from the same sample in a study of T cell repertoires in cytomegalovirus infection. TCRdb used MiXCR to reprocess the reads, holding one entry per CDR3 protein. The table lists 400,000 to 550,000 distinct CDR3 sequences, about 11% of them singletons. The source material was PBMCs. These receptors all stem from a human donor in good health (CMV status not recorded). Some clones in this sample may be carry-over from other donors' samples.

At least ten counts were recorded for this clonotype. The V and J genes are TRBV5-6 and TRBJ2-5; no firm D call. Germline CDR1 is SGHDT and CDR2 is YYEEEE. CDR3 length: 13 amino acids. Trimming took off 2 bases at V and 2 bases at J, with 7 bases between the two ends. CDR3 loop: CASSFVSQETQYF. CDR3 nucleotides: TGTGCCAGCAGCTTCGTCTCGCAAGAGACCCAGTACTTC.

The sample holds a few counts of this clonotype. The chain uses TRBV29-1 and TRBJ2-7, with 7 bases identical to TRBD2. The V gene's germline CDR1 is SQVTM and CDR2 ANQGSEA. V lost 4 bases, J lost 0 bases, and 6 bases stayed unmatched. The CDR3 has 14 residues. In DNA, the CDR3 is TGCAGCGTTGGGGAGGGAGGGAGCTCCTACGAGCAGTACTTC. Protein: CSVGEGGSSYEQYF.

About this clonotype: A much bigger clone sits one base away, suggesting this may be a read error. V and J are TRBV11-2 and TRBJ2-3; TRBD2 agrees at 10 bases. The CDR3 is 18 residues long. Trimming removed 4 bases from V and 4 bases from J; junction bases left unmatched: 14. Germline V gene data show CDR1 as SGHAT and CDR2 as FQNNGV. CDR3 sequence (DNA): TGTGCCAGCAGCTCGATAACGGAACTAGCGGGGATGGCAGATACGCAGTATTTT. This translates into CASSSITELAGMADTQYF. Variable domain in full (rest from reference TRBV11-2 and TRBJ2-3): EAGVAQSPRYKIIEKRQSVAFWCNPISGHATLYWYQQILGQGPKLLIQFQNNGVVDDSQLPKDRFSAERLKGVDSTLKIQPAKLEDSAVYLCASSSITELAGMADTQYFGPGTRLTVL.

V gene TRBV12-5 combines with J gene TRBJ2-7; 10 nucleotides agree with TRBD1. Germline V CDR1 and CDR2: LGHNT, FRNRAP. The CDR3 is 20 residues long. V dropped 2 bases and J dropped 0; count of bases not matched to a gene: 16. CDR3 sequence (DNA): TGTGCTAGTGGTTTGTCCTCCTTTGGTGGGACAGGGGACAGCTCCTACGAGCAGTACTTC. Translation: CASGLSSFGGTGDSSYEQYF.

At least ten counts were recorded for this clonotype. V usage is TRBV12-3 or TRBV12-4 and J usage is TRBJ1-5; TRBD1 might be the D (6 bases). This CDR3 is 13 amino acids long. V gave up 5 bases and J gave up 4 bases, with 9 bases separating them. The chain's CDR3 is CASSRDMNQPQHF. The CDR3 coding sequence is TGTGCCAGCAGTCGGGACATGAATCAGCCCCAGCATTTT.

This clonotype was observed at least ten times. The chain employs TRBV7-6 and TRBJ1-4; 10 nucleotides align to TRBD1. The CDR3 contains 15 residues. Germline values: CDR1 SGHVS, CDR2 FNYEAQ. The J segment lost 6 bases and the V segment lost 5 bases, leaving 6 bases of the junction unmatched. The CDR3 reads CASSPQDRGDEKLFF. For the CDR3, the DNA is TGTGCCAGCAGCCCTCAGGACAGGGGGGATGAAAAACTGTTTTTT.

The V gene is TRBV29-1, the J gene TRBJ2-7, with TRBD1 as a possible D gene (5 bases). The CDR3 length is 13 residues. Germline CDR1 reads SQVTM; CDR2 reads ANQGSEA. The V gene lost 6 bases and the J gene lost 0 bases, with 12 bases spanning the gap. The CDR3 DNA reads TGCAGCGTGGAGACAGCTCACTCCTACGAGCAGTACTTC. Translation gives CSVETAHSYEQYF.

The rearrangement joins TRBV2 to TRBJ2-2; TRBD2 matches at 10 bases. The CDR3 is 17 amino acids. V was pared by 6 bases and J by 4 bases, with 11 bases of the junction left unmatched. Germline V gene lookup returns CDR1 SNHLY and CDR2 FYNNEI. Here the CDR3 reads CASRYLGTSDFTGELFF. The CDR3 nucleotides are TGTGCCAGCAGATATCTTGGGACTAGCGATTTCACCGGGGAGCTGTTTTTT.

Ten or more counts support this clonotype. This chain uses TRBV28 with TRBJ2-7, with D possibly matching TRBD2 (6 bases). Trimming took 3 bases from V and 1 from J, leaving 16 bases between them. There are 16 residues in the CDR3. Looked up from germline, CDR1 is MDHEN and CDR2 is SYDVKM. Here the CDR3 reads CASSFLGAGGSYEQYF. CDR3 bases: TGTGCCAGCAGTTTCTTAGGAGCGGGCGGTTCCTACGAGCAGTACTTC.

Many counts were recorded for this clonotype. V usage is TRBV4-1 and J usage is TRBJ2-7, with D perhaps matching TRBD1 (6 bases). The germline V gene encodes CDR1 MGHRA and CDR2 YSYEKL. Between the trimmed V and J ends, which lost 2 bases and 3 bases, there was a span of 20 bases. There are 17 residues in the CDR3. The CDR3 reads CASSQFPQGRLGYEQYF. In DNA form, the CDR3 reads TGCGCCAGCAGCCAATTTCCCCAGGGGCGTCTGGGCTACGAGCAGTACTTC.

This chain connects TRBV3-1 to TRBJ1-4; 7 bases line up with TRBD1. Unmatched junction bases numbered 8, after V lost 5 bases and J lost 8 bases. Germline lookup yields CDR1 LGHDT and CDR2 YNNKEL (reference sequence). The CDR3 consists of 14 residues. Here the CDR3 reads CASSVRGQGEKLFF. DNA for the CDR3: TGTGCCAGCAGCGTAAGGGGGCAAGGCGAAAAACTGTTTTTT.

This clonotype was found many times. This rearrangement joins TRBV7-9 to TRBJ2-5; D gene uncertain. The CDR3 contains 12 residues. The V gene's germline CDR1 is SEHNR and CDR2 FQNEAQ (reference sequence). Trimming removed 6 bases from V and 1 base from J, with 6 bases in between. CDR3 sequence: CASRQTQETQYF. The CDR3 bases are TGTGCCAGCAGACAGACCCAAGAGACCCAGTACTTC.

This clonotype was counted at least ten times. V and J are TRBV19 and TRBJ1-2; possibly TRBD1 for D (5 bases). Germline V lookup: CDR1 LNHDA, CDR2 SQIVND (reference sequence). Trimming removed 4 bases at V and 6 bases at J, with 18 bases between. The CDR3 is made up of 15 amino acids. CDR3 coding DNA: TGTGCCAGTAGTACCACCGCCAGGAGGGGCAATGGCTACACCTTC. This gives the protein CASSTTARRGNGYTF.